These 21 T cell receptor beta chains share one sample of origin, sequenced in a study of cytomegalovirus exposure and HLA in healthy donors. The PCR was carried out with 60 Vbeta primers and 13 Jbeta primers. Repertoires were generated with immunoSEQ multiplex PCR, while TCRdb's copy carries only in-frame clones and drops some. Of some 190,000 clones in the sample, 80% were seen once. Sequences were obtained from PBMCs. These TCRs come from a girl aged 10-17 years in good health and CMV-seropositive.

This clone was detected a few times. The chain recombines TRBV6-1 with TRBJ1-1; no firm D call. Trimming shortened V by 5 bases and J by 5 bases, and 9 bases separated the two germline ends. CDR1 is MNHNS, CDR2 SASEGT, per germline. The CDR3 is 12 residues long. CDR3 residues: CASSYGETEAFF. CDR3 nucleotide sequence: TGTGCCAGCAGTTATGGGGAGACTGAAGCTTTCTTT.

This clone was recorded once. V is TRBV6-1 and J is TRBJ1-2; D gene uncertain. The length of the CDR3 is 14 residues. Germline loops: CDR1 MNHNS, CDR2 SASEGT. V was pared by 6 bases and J by 0 bases, with 11 bases between. This chain's CDR3 is CASSPGRANYGYTF. As DNA, the CDR3 is TGTGCCAGCAGCCCAGGAAGAGCTAACTATGGCTACACCTTC.

In its sample, this clone was seen once. The chain has TRBV4-2 and TRBJ1-1; D call uncertain. There are 15 residues in the CDR3. Trimming stripped 1 base from V and 1 base from J, with 10 bases between. Germline lookup yields CDR1 LGHNA and CDR2 YNFKEQ. Written as DNA, the CDR3 is TGTGCCAGCAGCCAAGGGAGAGGGAAGAACACTGAAGCTTTCTTT. Translated: CASSQGRGKNTEAFF.

The count of this clone is one. This chain connects TRBV4-1 to TRBJ2-5, with 7 bases lining up with TRBD2. V lost 2 bases and J lost 3; bases outside the gene matches: 6. Germline V lookup: CDR1 MGHRA, CDR2 YSYEKL. The CDR3 sequence is 15 residues long. As DNA, the CDR3 is TGCGCCAGCAGCCAAACGTCTAGCGGAGAAGAGACCCAGTACTTC. Its protein is CASSQTSSGEETQYF.

This clone occurred a few times. The rearrangement links TRBV30 to TRBJ2-1; D might be TRBD2 (5 bases). Germline loops: CDR1 GTSNPN, CDR2 SVGIG (reference sequence). The CDR3 runs 15 residues. V lost 1 base and J 4 bases, leaving 14 bases between the germline ends. The CDR3 DNA sequence: TGTGCCTGGAGTGCACTAGGGTCCCATTACAATGAGCAGTTCTTC. Encoded protein: CAWSALGSHYNEQFF.

This chain links TRBV5-1 with TRBJ2-7; D is perhaps TRBD2 (5 bases). Germline CDR1 and CDR2: SGHRS and YFSETQ. The CDR3 loop spans 12 amino acids. V lost 4 bases, J lost 3 bases, and 8 bases lay in between. This CDR3 reads CASSRGGYEQYF. The CDR3 nucleotides read TGCGCCAGCAGCCGCGGAGGCTACGAGCAGTACTTC.

The chain uses TRBV7-6 and TRBJ2-7, with 10 positions matching TRBD1. Germline V lookup: CDR1 SGHVS, CDR2 FNYEAQ. Losses at the gene ends were 4 bases for V and 2 bases for J; bases not matched to a gene: 17. The length of the CDR3 is 19 residues. The CDR3 region is CASSSRGYKRDRGPYEQYF. The CDR3 DNA follows: TGTGCCAGCAGCTCTAGGGGGTATAAGCGGGACAGGGGCCCCTACGAGCAGTACTTC.

This clone was detected once. The chain is built from TRBV11-2 and TRBJ2-5, with 12 bases identical to TRBD2. The V and J ends lost 3 bases and 5 bases, in that order; junction bases with no gene match: 7. This CDR3 contains 16 residues. Germline V lookup: CDR1 SGHAT, CDR2 FQNNGV. The CDR3 DNA reads as TGTGCCAGCAGCTTCCAGACTAGCGGGAGACAGGAGACCCAGTACTTC. Protein: CASSFQTSGRQETQYF.

The gene calls are TRBV7-3 and TRBJ1-1; no clear D. From germline, CDR1 is SGHTA and CDR2 FQGTGA. This CDR3 is 13 amino acids long. V shed 5 bases and J shed 0 bases, with 7 bases lying between them. DNA for the CDR3: TGTGCCAGCAGCCTCACAATGAACACTGAAGCTTTCTTT. Translating gives CASSLTMNTEAFF.

The chain employs TRBV10-1 and TRBJ2-6, with 7 positions matching TRBD1. CDR3 length equals 13 residues. The J segment lost 2 bases and the V segment lost 8 bases, leaving 0 bases of the junction unmatched. The germline V gene encodes CDR1 WNHNN and CDR2 SYGVQD (reference sequence). The CDR3 spells CASGQAGANVLTF. The DNA of the CDR3 is TGCGCCAGCGGACAGGCTGGGGCCAACGTCCTGACTTTC.

This clone was counted a few times. The chain is built from TRBV19 and TRBJ1-1; perhaps TRBD1 as D (5 bases). The CDR3 has 13 residues. Per germline, CDR1 LNHDA and CDR2 SQIVND (reference sequence). V shed 5 bases and J shed 4 bases, with 11 bases lying between them. The CDR3 loop reads CASSPGWATEAFF. The CDR3 DNA reads as TGTGCCAGTAGTCCAGGGTGGGCCACTGAAGCTTTCTTT.

This chain uses TRBV7-9 with TRBJ1-1; D perhaps matches TRBD1 (6 bases). Germline V gene data show CDR1 as SEHNR and CDR2 as FQNEAQ (reference sequence). This CDR3 is built from 11 residues. Trimming took off 7 bases at V and 9 bases at J, with 12 bases between the two ends. CDR3 sequence reads: CASTRDRQAFF. CDR3 bases: TGTGCCAGCACCCGAGACAGGCAAGCTTTCTTT.

This rearrangement joins TRBV11-2 to TRBJ1-2; maybe TRBD1 (5 bases). This CDR3 is 16 amino acids long. Germline loops: CDR1 SGHAT, CDR2 FQNNGV. V lost 5 bases, J lost 6 bases, and 22 bases lay in between. The CDR3 nucleotides are TGTGCCAGCAGCGCCGGAAAGACGGGACTGAAAGATGGCTACACCTTC. Amino acid sequence: CASSAGKTGLKDGYTF.

This clone was seen only once. The chain joins TRBV18 to TRBJ2-1, with D tentatively TRBD1 (5 bases). The CDR3 runs 16 residues. Germline V lookup: CDR1 KGHSH, CDR2 LQKENI. V lost 1 base and J lost 5, with 15 bases in between. The CDR3 is CASSPLLRLGDNEQFF. CDR3 sequence (DNA): TGTGCCAGCTCACCACTCCTGAGATTAGGGGACAATGAGCAGTTCTTC.

The chain joins TRBV4-2 to TRBJ1-5, with D possibly being TRBD1 (6 bases). V was shortened by 0 bases and J by 9 bases, with 15 bases between the two germline ends. This CDR3 is 15 amino acids long. Germline assignment: CDR1 LGHNA and CDR2 YNFKEQ. The CDR3 DNA sequence: TGTGCCAGCAGCCAAGATTCTACAGGGAATTTGCCCCAGCATTTT. Translating it yields CASSQDSTGNLPQHF.

A few counts support this clone. The junction and the germline gene differ at one end; a read error may be behind it. The CDR3 region is CASSLALQSPQHF. CDR3 sequence (DNA): TGTGCTAGCAGCTTAGCGCTTCAGTCCCCCCAGCATTTT. This rearrangement joins TRBV7-7 to TRBJ1-5; D not resolved. The CDR3 loop spans 13 amino acids. Germline V gene data show CDR1 as SSHAT and CDR2 as FNYEAQ (reference sequence).

The chain carries TRBV5-1 and TRBJ1-1, with TRBD1 identical over 10 bases. This CDR3 spans 15 amino acids. Trimming cost V 3 bases and J 3 bases; bases outside gene matches: 5. Germline V lookup: CDR1 SGHRS, CDR2 YFSETQ. CDR3 DNA: TGCGCCAGCAGCTACTGGACAGGGGGGGACACTGAAGCTTTCTTT. This sequence encodes CASSYWTGGDTEAFF.

This chain uses TRBV7-3 with TRBJ1-1; D call uncertain. CDR1 SGHTA and CDR2 FQGTGA come from the germline V gene. CDR3 size: 13 residues. The ends were cut back, 4 bases at V and 0 bases at J, with 6 bases in the middle. CDR3 sequence (DNA): TGTGCCAGCAGCTCCTACCTGAACACTGAAGCTTTCTTT. This gives the protein CASSSYLNTEAFF.

This CDR3 reads CASSLDRVLGQPQHF. The CDR3 DNA reads as TGTGCCAGCAGCTTGGACAGGGTTTTAGGTCAGCCCCAGCATTTT. This chain joins TRBV5-8 and TRBJ1-5, with D possibly being TRBD1 (6 bases). The germline V gene encodes CDR1 SGHTS and CDR2 YDEGEE. The ends were cut back, 0 bases at V and 6 bases at J, with 13 bases in the middle. The CDR3 extends over 15 amino acids. The full variable domain, in which reference TRBV5-8 and TRBJ1-5 provide the parts outside the CDR3, is EAGVTQSPTHLIKTRGQQATLRCSPISGHTSVYWYQQALGLGLQFLLWYDEGEERNRGNFPPRFSGRQFPNYSSELNVNALELEDSALYLCASSLDRVLGQPQHFGDGTRLSIL.

This rearrangement joins TRBV9 to TRBJ1-2, with 10 bases that match TRBD1. In germline, CDR1 is SGDLS, CDR2 YYNGEE. Germline trimming cut 0 bases from V and 5 bases from J; bases unmatched to any gene: 4. CDR3 length: 15 residues. This CDR3 reads CASSVGTGGFYGYTF. In DNA, the CDR3 is TGTGCCAGCAGCGTAGGGACAGGGGGTTTTTATGGCTACACCTTC.

The chain has TRBV27 and TRBJ1-5; D perhaps matches TRBD1 (6 bases). The V and J ends lost 5 bases and 7 bases respectively, with 15 bases between them. The CDR3 totals 14 residues. The germline V gene has CDR1 MNHEY and CDR2 SMNVEV (reference sequence). The CDR3 DNA reads TGTGCCAGCAGTCTCAGGGGATCGGGACAGCCCCAGCATTTT. Translated: CASSLRGSGQPQHF.